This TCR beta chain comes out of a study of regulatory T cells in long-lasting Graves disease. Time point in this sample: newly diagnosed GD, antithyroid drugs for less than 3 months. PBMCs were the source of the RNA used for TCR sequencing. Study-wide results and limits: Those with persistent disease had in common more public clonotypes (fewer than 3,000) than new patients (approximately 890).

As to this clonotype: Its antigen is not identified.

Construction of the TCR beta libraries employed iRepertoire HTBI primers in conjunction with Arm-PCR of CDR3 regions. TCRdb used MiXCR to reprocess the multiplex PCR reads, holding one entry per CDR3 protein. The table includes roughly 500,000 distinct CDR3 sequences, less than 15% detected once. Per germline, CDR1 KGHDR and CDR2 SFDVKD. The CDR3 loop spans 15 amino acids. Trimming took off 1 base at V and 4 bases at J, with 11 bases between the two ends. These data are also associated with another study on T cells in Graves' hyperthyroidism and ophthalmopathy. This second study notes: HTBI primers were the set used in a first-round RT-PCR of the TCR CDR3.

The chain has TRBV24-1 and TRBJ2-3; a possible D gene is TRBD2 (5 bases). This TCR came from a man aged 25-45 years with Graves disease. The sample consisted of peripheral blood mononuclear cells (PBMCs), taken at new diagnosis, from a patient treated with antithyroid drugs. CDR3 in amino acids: CATSDFLWGADTQYF. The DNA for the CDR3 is TGTGCCACCAGTGATTTCCTCTGGGGAGCAGATACGCAGTATTTT.